The clone carrying this TCR beta chain was observed a few times. The target antigen is unknown. These data come from a study of T-cell memory formation after mild COVID-19. Overall study context: Largely, TCR clusters stayed within a single donor. Study-wide findings and caveats: Memory sampled before infection contained some responding clones, suggesting cross-reactive memory joined. Confirmation of SARS-CoV-2 specificity was lacking for second-wave clones peaking day 37.

TCRdb used MiXCR to reprocess the 5' RACE reads, holding one entry per CDR3 protein. In the table there are fewer than 650,000 distinct CDR3 sequences, 17% of which are singletons. The CDR3 sequence is 15 residues long. The germline V gene encodes CDR1 SGHVS and CDR2 FQNEAQ. The V and J ends lost 1 base and 2 bases respectively, with 11 bases between them. This clonotype was sampled from an adult woman who had mild COVID-19 (a few samples of this study predate the infection). Cell type and time point are not known. Sequenced: PBMCs or a T cell subset sorted from them (not recorded which). The rearrangement links TRBV7-8 to TRBJ1-2; D perhaps matches TRBD1 (5 bases). CDR3 sequence (DNA): TGTGCCAGCAGCTTAGAGGCAGGACAAAACTATGGCTACACCTTC. Residues: CASSLEAGQNYGYTF.